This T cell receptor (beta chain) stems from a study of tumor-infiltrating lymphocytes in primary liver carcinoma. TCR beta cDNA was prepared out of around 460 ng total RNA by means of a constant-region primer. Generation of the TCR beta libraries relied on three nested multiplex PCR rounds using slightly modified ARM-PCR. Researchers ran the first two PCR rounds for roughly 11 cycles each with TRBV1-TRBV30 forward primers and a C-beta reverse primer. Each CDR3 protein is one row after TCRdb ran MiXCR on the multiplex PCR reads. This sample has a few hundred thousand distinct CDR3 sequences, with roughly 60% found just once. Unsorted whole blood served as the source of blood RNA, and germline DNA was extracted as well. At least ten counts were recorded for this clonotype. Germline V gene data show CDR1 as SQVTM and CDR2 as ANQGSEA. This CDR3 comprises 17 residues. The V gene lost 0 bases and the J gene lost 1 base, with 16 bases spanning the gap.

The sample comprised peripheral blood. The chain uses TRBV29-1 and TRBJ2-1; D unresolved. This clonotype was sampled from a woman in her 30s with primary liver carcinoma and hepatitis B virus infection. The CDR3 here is CSVEDRFNTGSYNEQFF. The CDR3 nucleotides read TGCAGCGTTGAAGATCGGTTCAATACGGGTTCCTACAATGAGCAGTTCTTC.